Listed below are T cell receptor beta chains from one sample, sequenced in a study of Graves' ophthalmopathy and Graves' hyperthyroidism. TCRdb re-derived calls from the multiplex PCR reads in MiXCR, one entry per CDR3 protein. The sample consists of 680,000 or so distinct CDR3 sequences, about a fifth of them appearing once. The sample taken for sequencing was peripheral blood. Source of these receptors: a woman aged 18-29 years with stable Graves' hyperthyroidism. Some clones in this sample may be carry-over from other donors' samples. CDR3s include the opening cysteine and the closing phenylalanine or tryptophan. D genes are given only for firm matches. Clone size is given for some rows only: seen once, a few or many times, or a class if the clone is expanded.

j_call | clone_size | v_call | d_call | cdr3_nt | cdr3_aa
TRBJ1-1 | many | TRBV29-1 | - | TGCAGCGTCGCAGGGGTTTGGGGCGCTGAAGCTTTCTTT | CSVAGVWGAEAFF
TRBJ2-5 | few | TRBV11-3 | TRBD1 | TGTGCCAGCAGCCGCCGGGACAGGGGGCTCAAAGAGACCCAGTACTTC | CASSRRDRGLKETQYF
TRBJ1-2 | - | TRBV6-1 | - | TGTGCCAGCAGTCCCCAGGGACCGGGAGTCGATGGTTACACCTTC | CASSPQGPGVDGYTF
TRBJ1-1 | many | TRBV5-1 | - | TGCGCCAGCAGCTTGGTCGGGACTTACACTGAAGCTTTCTTT | CASSLVGTYTEAFF
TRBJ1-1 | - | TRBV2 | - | TGTGCCAGACAGGGTTGGGGACGCACTGAAGCTTTCTTT | CARQGWGRTEAFF
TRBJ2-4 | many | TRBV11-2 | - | TGTGCCAGCAGCCCAGTCGGAAACATTCAGTACTTC | CASSPVGNIQYF
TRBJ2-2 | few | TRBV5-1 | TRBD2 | TGCGCCAGCAGCCGGCAGGGACTAGCGGGAGGGAACACCGGGGAGCTGTTTTTT | CASSRQGLAGGNTGELFF
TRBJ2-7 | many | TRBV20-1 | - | TGCAGTGCTAGAGCGTGGCTAGTGGGGGAGCAGTACTTC | CSARAWLVGEQYF
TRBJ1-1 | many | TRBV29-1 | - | TGCAGCGCCCACGCAGGGATTAACACTGAAGCTTTCTTT | CSAHAGINTEAFF
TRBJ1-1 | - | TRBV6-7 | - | TGTGCCAGCAGTTACGCAGGGCCGAACACTGAAGCTTTCTTT | CASSYAGPNTEAFF
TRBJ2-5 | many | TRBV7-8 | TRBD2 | TGTGCCAGCAGCTTATTTCTAGCGGACCAAGAGACCCAGTACTTC | CASSLFLADQETQYF
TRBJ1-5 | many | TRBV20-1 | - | TGCAGTGCCAGACATGGGCCCCAGCATTTT | CSARHGPQHF
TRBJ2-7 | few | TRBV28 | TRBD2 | TGTGCCAGCAGGGCACTAGCGGAGGGGAAGGGGCTCGAGCAGTACTTC | CASRALAEGKGLEQYF
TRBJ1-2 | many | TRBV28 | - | TGTGCCAGCAGTTTACCCGGGAGGAGGTCCTATGGCTACACCTTC | CASSLPGRRSYGYTF
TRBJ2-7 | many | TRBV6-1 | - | TGTGCCAGCAGTCCGAGCGGCATCGGCGAGCAGTACTTC | CASSPSGIGEQYF
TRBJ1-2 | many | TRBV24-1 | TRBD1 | TGTGCCACCAGTGGGACAGGGTCATACTATGGCTACACCTTC | CATSGTGSYYGYTF
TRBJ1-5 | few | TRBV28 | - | TGTGCCAGCAGTTTACCACAGGGAAACAATCAGCCCCAGCATTTT | CASSLPQGNNQPQHF
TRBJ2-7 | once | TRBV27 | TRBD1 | TGTGCCAGCAGCTATGTGGGACAGGGCAGATACGAGCAGTACTTC | CASSYVGQGRYEQYF
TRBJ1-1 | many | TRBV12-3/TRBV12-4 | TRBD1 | TGTGCCAGCATCCGGACAGGGTTGAACACTGAAGCTTTCTTT | CASIRTGLNTEAFF
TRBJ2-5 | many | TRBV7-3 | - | TGTGCCAGCAGCTTACGCGGGCCAGGGGACCAGTACTTC | CASSLRGPGDQYF
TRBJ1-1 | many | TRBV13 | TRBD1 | TGTGCCAGCAGCTCGAGGACAGGGAAAAACACTGAAGCTTTCTTT | CASSSRTGKNTEAFF
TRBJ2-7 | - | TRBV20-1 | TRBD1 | TGCAGTGCCGGTGACAGGGTCAACTCCTACGAGCAGTACTTC | CSAGDRVNSYEQYF
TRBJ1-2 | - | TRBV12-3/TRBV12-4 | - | TGTGCCAGCAGGCGGGACAAGTCCTATGGCTACACCTTC | CASRRDKSYGYTF
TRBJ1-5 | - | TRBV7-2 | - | TGTGCCAGCAGCACCCTGTTTGTACAGCCCCAGCATTTT | CASSTLFVQPQHF
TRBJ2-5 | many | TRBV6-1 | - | TGTGCCAGCACCTCCGGGACACAGAAGTACTTC | CASTSGTQKYF
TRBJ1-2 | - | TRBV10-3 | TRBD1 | TGTGCCATCAGTGAGTCAGGACAGGGGAAGGATGGCTACACCTTC | CAISESGQGKDGYTF
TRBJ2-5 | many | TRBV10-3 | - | TGTGCCATCAGTAGAGCGGTACGAGAGACCCAGTACTTC | CAISRAVRETQYF
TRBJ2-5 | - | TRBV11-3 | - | TGTGCCAGCAGCTCGGCCCAATGGGCTAGCCGGGAGACCCAGTACTTC | CASSSAQWASRETQYF
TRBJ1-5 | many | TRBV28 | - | TGTGCCAGCAGTTCGTTCTTGGGTCAGCCCCAGCATTTT | CASSSFLGQPQHF